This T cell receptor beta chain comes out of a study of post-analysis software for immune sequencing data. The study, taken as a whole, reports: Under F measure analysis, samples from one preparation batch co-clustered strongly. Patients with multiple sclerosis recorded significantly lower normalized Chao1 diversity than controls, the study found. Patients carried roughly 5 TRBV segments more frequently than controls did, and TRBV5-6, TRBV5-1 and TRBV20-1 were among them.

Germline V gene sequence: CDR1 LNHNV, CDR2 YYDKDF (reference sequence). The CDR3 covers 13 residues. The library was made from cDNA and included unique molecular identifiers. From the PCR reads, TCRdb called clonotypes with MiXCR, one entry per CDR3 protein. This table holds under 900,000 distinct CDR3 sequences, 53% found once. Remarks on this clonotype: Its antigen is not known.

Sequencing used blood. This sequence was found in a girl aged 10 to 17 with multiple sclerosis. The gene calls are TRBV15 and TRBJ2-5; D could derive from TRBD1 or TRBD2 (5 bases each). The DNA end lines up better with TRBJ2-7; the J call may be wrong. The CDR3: CATSSGTSDEQYF. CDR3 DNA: TGTGCCACCAGCAGTGGGACCTCGGACGAGCAGTACTTC.